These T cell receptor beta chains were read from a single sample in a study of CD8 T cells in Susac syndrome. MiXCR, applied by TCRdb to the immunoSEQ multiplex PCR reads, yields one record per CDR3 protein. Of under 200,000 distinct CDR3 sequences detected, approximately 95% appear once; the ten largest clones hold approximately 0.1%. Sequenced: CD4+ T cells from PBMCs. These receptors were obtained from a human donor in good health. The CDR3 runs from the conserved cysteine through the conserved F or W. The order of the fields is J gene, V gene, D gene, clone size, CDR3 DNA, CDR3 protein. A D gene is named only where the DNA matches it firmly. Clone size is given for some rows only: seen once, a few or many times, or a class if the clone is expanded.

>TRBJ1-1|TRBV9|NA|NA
TGTGCCAGCAGCGTAGGACCACCCCCCCTCGCGTCGAACACTGAAGCTTTCTTT
CASSVGPPPLASNTEAFF
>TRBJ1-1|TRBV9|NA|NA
TGTGCCAGCAGCCCCGGACGGATCATTCCTGCCAAGAACACTGAAGCTTTCTTT
CASSPGRIIPAKNTEAFF
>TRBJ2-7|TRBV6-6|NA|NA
TGTGCCAGCAAATCCTCCTACGAGCAGTACTTC
CASKSSYEQYF
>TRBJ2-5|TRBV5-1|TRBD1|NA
TGCGCCAGCAGCCCAGGGGATTGGACAGGGGGACAGACCCAGTACTTC
CASSPGDWTGGQTQYF
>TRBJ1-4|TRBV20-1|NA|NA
TGCAGTGCTAGAGATGGGAGGAGGGGGAAAGGAGAAAAACTGTTTTTT
CSARDGRRGKGEKLFF
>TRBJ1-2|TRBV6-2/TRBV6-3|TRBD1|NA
TGTGCCAGCAGTAAACTGGGACAGGGGGACTATGGCTACACCTTC
CASSKLGQGDYGYTF
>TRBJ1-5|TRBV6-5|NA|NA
TGTGCCAGCAGTCCTGGAGGGGGGAGCAATCAGCCCCAGCATTTT
CASSPGGGSNQPQHF
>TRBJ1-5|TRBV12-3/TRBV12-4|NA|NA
TGTGCCAGCAGTCCAAACCTACCGGAGCCCCAGCATTTT
CASSPNLPEPQHF
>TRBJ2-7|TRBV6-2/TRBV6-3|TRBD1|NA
TGTGCCAGCAGTTCCCCCGGGACAGAGCCCTACGAGCAGTACTTC
CASSSPGTEPYEQYF
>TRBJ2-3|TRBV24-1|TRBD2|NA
TGTGCCACCAGTGATCCTAGACTAGCCGAAGATACGCAGTATTTT
CATSDPRLAEDTQYF
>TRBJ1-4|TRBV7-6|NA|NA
TGTGCCAGCAGCTATGGACGTACCAATGAAAAACTGTTTTTT
CASSYGRTNEKLFF
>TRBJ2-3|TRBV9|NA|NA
TGTGCCAGCAGCGTAGCCGGCACAGATACGCAGTATTTT
CASSVAGTDTQYF
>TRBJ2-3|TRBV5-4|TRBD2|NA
TGTGCCAGCAGCGATAAGGCGGGGGGGCCAGATACGCAGTATTTT
CASSDKAGGPDTQYF
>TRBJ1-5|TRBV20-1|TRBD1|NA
TGCAGTGCTGGATCCGGGACAGGGATCCCGAATAGCAATCAGCCCCAGCATTTT
CSAGSGTGIPNSNQPQHF
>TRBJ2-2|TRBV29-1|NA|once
TGCAGCGTAACCGGGACTCTAGGGGACACCGGGGAGCTGTTTTTT
CSVTGTLGDTGELFF
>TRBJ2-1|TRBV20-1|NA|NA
TGCAGTCGTACGGGACACTCGAAGCCCAATGAGCAGTTCTTC
CSRTGHSKPNEQFF
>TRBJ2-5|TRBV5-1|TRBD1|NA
TGCGCCAGCAGCATTGCCGGGACAGGGGGCCAAGAGACCCAGTACTTC
CASSIAGTGGQETQYF
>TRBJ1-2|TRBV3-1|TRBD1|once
TGTGCCAGCAGCCAAGATTGGGGGGACAGGGGGCGCTTCTATGGCTACACCTTC
CASSQDWGDRGRFYGYTF
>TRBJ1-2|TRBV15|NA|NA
TGTGCCACCAGCAGAGATGGATCTCTGTTGCTCTACACCTTC
CATSRDGSLLLYTF
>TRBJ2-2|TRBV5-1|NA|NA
TGCGCCAGCAGCTTTGGGGGAGTATCCACCGGGGAGCTGTTTTTT
CASSFGGVSTGELFF
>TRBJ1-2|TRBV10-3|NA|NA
TGTGCCATCAGTGAGTTCGTGGACAACTATGGCTACACCTTC
CAISEFVDNYGYTF
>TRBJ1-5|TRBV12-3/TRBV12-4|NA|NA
TGTGCCAGCATATTCGCGCCAGGGGCGATCGAGGTGGATCAGCCCCAGCATTTT
CASIFAPGAIEVDQPQHF
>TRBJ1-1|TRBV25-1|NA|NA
TGTGCCAGCAGGAAAGACAGCCCTCGCACTGAAGCTTTCTTT
CASRKDSPRTEAFF
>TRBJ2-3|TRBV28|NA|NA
TGTGCCAGCACCATACTCGGAGATACGCAGTATTTT
CASTILGDTQYF
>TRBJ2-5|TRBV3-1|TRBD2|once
TGTGCCAGCAGCCAAGGAGCGGGAGTGATCCAAGAGACCCAGTACTTC
CASSQGAGVIQETQYF
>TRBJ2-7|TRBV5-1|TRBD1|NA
TGCGCCAGCAGCTACACAGGGGGCGCCTCCTACGAGCAGTACTTC
CASSYTGGASYEQYF
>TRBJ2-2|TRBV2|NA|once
TGTGCCAGCGTTAGACTCGGGGAGCTGTTTTTT
CASVRLGELFF
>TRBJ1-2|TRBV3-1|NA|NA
TGTGCCAGCAGCCTCCCCTCGGGTGGCTACACCTTC
CASSLPSGGYTF
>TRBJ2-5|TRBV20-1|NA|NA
TGCAGTGCTAGAGAGGGAACGGGGGTGATGTCTCGGGAGACCCAGTACTTC
CSAREGTGVMSRETQYF
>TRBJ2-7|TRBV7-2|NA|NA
TGTGCCAGCAGCTGGAGTGGAGAGCAGTACTTC
CASSWSGEQYF
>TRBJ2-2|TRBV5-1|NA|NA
TGCGCCAGCAAGGATCCACCCGCCGGGGAGCTGTTTTTT
CASKDPPAGELFF
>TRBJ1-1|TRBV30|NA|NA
TGTGCCCAGGCGGAGGGACCGGAAGCTTTCTTT
CAQAEGPEAFF
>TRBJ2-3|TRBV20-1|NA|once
TGCAGTGCCCGGAAAGGGAGTCGCACAGATACGCAGTATTTT
CSARKGSRTDTQYF
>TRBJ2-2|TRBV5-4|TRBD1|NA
TGTGCCAGCAGCACCAAAGGACAGGGGAACACCGGGGAGCTGTTTTTT
CASSTKGQGNTGELFF
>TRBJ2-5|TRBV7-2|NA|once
TGTGCCAGCAGCTTGGCACCTGACCAAGAGACCCAGTACTTC
CASSLAPDQETQYF
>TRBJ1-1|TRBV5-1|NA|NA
TGCGCCAGCAGCTTGATCGACAGCGCAAACACTGAAGCTTTCTTT
CASSLIDSANTEAFF
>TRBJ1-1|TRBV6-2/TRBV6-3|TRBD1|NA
TGTGCCACTACAGGGGACACTGAAGCTTTCTTT
CATTGDTEAFF
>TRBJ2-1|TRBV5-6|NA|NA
TGTGCCAGCAGCTCCCGGACGAGGTCCTACAATGAGCAGTTCTTC
CASSSRTRSYNEQFF
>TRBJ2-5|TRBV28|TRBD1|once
TGTGCCAGCAGTTTCCCCCGGGACAGGGGAAGTGAGACCCAGTACTTC
CASSFPRDRGSETQYF
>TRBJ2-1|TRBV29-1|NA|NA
TGCAGTATCCGGGCAGTGGGCCACGGAGAGCAGTTCTTC
CSIRAVGHGEQFF
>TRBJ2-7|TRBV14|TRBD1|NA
TGTGCCAGCAGCCAAGAATGGGACGGGACAGGGGTATTCCCCTACGAGCAGTACTTC
CASSQEWDGTGVFPYEQYF
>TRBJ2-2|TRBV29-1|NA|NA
TGCAGCGTTGCTGGCCCGTACGGCGGGAACACCGGGGAGCTGTTTTTT
CSVAGPYGGNTGELFF
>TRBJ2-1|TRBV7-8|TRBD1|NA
TGTGCCAGCAGCCCCCCCCAAGGACAGGGGGCCTACAATGAGCAGTTCTTC
CASSPPQGQGAYNEQFF
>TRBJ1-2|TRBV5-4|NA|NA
TGTGCCAGCAGCTTGGTTCCAGGGTATGGCTACACCTTC
CASSLVPGYGYTF
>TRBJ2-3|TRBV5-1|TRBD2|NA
TGCGCCAGCTTCTTGGCGGGAGGCACAGATACGCAGTATTTT
CASFLAGGTDTQYF